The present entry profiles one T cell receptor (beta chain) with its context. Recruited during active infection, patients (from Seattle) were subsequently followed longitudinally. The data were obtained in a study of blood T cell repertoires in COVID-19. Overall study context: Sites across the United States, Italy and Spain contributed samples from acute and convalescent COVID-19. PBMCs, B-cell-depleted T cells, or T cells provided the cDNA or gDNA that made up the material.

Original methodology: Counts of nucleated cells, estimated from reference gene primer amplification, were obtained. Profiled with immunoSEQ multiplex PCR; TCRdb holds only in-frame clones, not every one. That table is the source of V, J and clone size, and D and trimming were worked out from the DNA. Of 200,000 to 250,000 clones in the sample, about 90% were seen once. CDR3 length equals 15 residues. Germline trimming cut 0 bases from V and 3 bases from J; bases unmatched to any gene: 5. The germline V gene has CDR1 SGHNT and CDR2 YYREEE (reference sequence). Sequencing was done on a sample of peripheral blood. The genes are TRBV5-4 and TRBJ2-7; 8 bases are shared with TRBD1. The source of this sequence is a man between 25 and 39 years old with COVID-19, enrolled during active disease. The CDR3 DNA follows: TGTGCCAGCAGCTTGGGGGACAGGATGGACTACGAGCAGTACTTC. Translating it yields CASSLGDRMDYEQYF.